The clone carrying this T cell receptor (beta chain) was found many times. This sample is drawn from a study of human T cells and chemical hapten exposure. Indicated time point: patch test 1, 2 weeks after DPC sensitization. Indicated treatment: therapeutic diphenylcyclopropenone sensitization with weekly scalp DPC. J gave up 4 bases and V 6 bases, and 7 bases lay outside the gene matches. Germline V CDR1 and CDR2: ENHRY, SYGVKD. This CDR3 region has 15 residues. TCRdb passed the RACE reads through MiXCR, listing each CDR3 protein once. The sample shows about 82,000 distinct CDR3 sequences, around 10% of them seen only once.

The sequencing used whole blood, collected in connection with sensitization to the hapten diphenylcyclopropenone (DPC). The TCR originated in a woman between 45 and 65 years old with alopecia areata. Some clones in this sample may be carry-over from other donors' samples. V is TRBV10-3 and J is TRBJ2-3; 10 bases align to TRBD2. The CDR3 DNA sequence: TGTGCCATCAGCTCAGCGGGGGGGCACTCAGATACGCAGTATTTT. This encodes CAISSAGGHSDTQYF.